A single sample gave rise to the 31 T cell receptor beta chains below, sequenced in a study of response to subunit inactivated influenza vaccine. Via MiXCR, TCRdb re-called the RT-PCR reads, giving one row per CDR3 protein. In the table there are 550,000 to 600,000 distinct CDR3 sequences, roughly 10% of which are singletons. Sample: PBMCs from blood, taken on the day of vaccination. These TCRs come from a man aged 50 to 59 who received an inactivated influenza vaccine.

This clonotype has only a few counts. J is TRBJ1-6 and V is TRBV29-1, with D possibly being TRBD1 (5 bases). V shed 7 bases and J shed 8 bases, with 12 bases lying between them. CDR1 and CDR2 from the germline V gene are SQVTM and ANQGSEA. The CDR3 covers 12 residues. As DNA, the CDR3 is TGCAGCGCAGGGACGGGGGATTCACCCCTCCACTTT. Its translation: CSAGTGDSPLHF.

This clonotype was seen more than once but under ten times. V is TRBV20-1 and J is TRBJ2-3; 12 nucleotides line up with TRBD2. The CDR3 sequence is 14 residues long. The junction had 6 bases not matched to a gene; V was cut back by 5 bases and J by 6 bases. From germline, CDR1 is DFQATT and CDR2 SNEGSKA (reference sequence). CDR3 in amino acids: CSAASGGAGDTQYF. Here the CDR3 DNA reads TGCAGTGCTGCTAGCGGGGGGGCCGGCGATACGCAGTATTTT.

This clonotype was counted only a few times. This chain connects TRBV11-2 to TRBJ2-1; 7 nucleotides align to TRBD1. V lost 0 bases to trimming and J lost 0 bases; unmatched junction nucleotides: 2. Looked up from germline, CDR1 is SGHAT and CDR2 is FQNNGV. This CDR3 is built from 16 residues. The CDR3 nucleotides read TGTGCCAGCAGCTTAGAAGGGGACAGCTCCTACAATGAGCAGTTCTTC. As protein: CASSLEGDSSYNEQFF.

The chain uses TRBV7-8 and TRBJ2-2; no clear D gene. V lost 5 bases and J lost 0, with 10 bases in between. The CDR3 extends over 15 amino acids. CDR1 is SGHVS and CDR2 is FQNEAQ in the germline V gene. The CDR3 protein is CASSPRVANTGELFF. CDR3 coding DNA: TGTGCCAGCAGCCCTCGGGTTGCGAACACCGGGGAGCTGTTTTTT.

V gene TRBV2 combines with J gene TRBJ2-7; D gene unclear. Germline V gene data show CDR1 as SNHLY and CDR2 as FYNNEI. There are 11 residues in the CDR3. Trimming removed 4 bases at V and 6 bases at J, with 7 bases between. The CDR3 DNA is TGTGCCAGCAGTGGAGGAGCCGAGCAGTACTTC. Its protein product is CASSGGAEQYF.

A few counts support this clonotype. As DNA, the CDR3 is TGTGCCAGCAGCCCGGGGGGACAAGACAATGAGCAGTTCTTC. Protein product: CASSPGGQDNEQFF. The chain employs TRBV9 and TRBJ2-1; D possibly corresponds to TRBD2 (7 bases). Trimming pared 4 bases from V and 5 bases from J, leaving 13 bases between. This CDR3 comprises 14 residues. Looked up from germline, CDR1 is SGDLS and CDR2 is YYNGEE.

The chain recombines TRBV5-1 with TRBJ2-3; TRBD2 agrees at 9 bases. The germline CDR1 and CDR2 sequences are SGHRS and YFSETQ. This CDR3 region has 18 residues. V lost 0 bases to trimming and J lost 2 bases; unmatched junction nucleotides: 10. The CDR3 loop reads CASSLASGGLTYTDTQYF. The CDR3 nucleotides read TGCGCCAGCAGCTTGGCGAGCGGGGGGCTAACTTACACAGATACGCAGTATTTT.

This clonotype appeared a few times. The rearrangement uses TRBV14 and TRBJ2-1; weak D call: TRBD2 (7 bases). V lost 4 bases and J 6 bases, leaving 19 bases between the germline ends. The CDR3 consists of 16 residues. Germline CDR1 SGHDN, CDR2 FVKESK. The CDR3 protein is CASSRPRGGIVNEQFF. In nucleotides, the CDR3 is TGTGCCAGCAGCCGGCCGAGGGGGGGAATTGTCAATGAGCAGTTCTTC. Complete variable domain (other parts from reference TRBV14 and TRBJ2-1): EAGVTQFPSHSVIEKGQTVTLRCDPISGHDNLYWYRRVMGKEIKFLLHFVKESKQDESGMPNNRFLAERTGGTYSTLKVQPAELEDSGVYFCASSRPRGGIVNEQFFGPGTRLTVL.

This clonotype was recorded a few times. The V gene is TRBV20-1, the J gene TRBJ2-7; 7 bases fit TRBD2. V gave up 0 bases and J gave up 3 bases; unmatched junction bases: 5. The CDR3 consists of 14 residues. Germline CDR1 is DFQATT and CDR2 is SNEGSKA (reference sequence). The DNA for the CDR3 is TGCAGTGCTAGAGATTTGACTAGCCGCTACGAGCAGTACTTC. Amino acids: CSARDLTSRYEQYF.

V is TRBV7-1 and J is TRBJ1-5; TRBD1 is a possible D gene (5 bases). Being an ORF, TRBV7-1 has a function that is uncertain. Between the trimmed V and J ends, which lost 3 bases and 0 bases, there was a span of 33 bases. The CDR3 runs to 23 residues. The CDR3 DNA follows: TGTGCCAGCAGCTCCACCGAGGGCAGGGTCGCGGGGTGGCTCGGCTATAGCAATCAGCCCCAGCATTTT. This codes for CASSSTEGRVAGWLGYSNQPQHF.

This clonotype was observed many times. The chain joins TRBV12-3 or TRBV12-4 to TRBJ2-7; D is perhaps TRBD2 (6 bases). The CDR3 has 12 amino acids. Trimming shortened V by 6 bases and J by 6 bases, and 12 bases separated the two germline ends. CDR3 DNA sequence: TGTGCCAGCAGAAGACTAGTCGGCGAGCAGTACTTC. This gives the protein CASRRLVGEQYF.

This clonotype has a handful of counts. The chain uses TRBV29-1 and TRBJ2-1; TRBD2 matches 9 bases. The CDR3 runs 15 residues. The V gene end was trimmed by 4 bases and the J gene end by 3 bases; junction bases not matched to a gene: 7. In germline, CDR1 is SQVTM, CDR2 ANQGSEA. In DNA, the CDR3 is TGCAGCGTTGGTTTGGGACTAGCCCGCTACAATGAGCAGTTCTTC. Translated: CSVGLGLARYNEQFF.

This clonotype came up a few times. CDR3 coding DNA: TGTGCCAGCAGCTTAGCTTACCTATCTATGCCCTCTGGGGCCAACGTCCTGACTTTC. Translating it yields CASSLAYLSMPSGANVLTF. V and J are TRBV11-1 and TRBJ2-6; D is unclear. There are 19 residues in the CDR3. CDR1 is SGHAT, CDR2 FQDESV, per germline (reference sequence). V was clipped by 0 bases and J by 0 bases, with 15 bases between them.

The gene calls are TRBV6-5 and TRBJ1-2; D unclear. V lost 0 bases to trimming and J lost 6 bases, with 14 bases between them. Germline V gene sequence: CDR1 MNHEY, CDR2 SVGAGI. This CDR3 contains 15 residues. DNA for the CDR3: TGTGCCAGCAGTTACTCGTTGGGGAATTACAATGGCTACACCTTC. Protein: CASSYSLGNYNGYTF.

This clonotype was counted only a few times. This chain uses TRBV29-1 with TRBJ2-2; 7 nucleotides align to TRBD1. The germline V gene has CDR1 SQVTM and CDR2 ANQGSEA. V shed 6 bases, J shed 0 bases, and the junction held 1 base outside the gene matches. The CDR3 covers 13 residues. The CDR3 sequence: CSVGQSNTGELFF. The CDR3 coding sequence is TGCAGCGTGGGACAGTCGAACACCGGGGAGCTGTTTTTT.

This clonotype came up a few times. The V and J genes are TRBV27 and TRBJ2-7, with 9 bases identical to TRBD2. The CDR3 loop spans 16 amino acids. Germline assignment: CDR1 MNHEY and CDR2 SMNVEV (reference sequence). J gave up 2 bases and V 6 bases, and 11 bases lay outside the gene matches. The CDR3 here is CASSLVVTSGPYEQYF. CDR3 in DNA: TGTGCCAGCAGCCTAGTTGTGACTAGCGGACCCTACGAGCAGTACTTC.

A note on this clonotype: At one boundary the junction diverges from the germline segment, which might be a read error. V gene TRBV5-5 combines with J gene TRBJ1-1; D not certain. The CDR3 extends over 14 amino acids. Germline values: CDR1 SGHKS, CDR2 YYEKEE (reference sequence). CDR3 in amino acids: CAISYPGTNTEAFF. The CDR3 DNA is TGTGCCATCAGCTACCCGGGAACTAACACTGAAGCTTTCTTT.

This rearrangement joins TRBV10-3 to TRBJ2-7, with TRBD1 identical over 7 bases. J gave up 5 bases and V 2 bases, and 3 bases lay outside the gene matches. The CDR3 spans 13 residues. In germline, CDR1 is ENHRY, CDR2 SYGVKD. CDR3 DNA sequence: TGTGCCATCAGTGAGGACAGGGTAGACGAGCAGTACTTC. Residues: CAISEDRVDEQYF.

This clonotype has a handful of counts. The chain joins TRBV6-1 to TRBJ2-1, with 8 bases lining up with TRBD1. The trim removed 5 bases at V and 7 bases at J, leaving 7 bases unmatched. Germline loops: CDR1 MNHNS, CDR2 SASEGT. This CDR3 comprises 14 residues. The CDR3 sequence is CASSHTGGRNEQFF. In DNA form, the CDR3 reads TGTGCCAGCAGTCATACAGGGGGGAGAAATGAGCAGTTCTTC.

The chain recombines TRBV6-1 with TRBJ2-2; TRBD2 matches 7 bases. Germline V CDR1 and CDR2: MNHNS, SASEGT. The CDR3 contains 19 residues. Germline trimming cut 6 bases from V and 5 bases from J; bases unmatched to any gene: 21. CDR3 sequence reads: CASSNFWTGGAGRTGELFF. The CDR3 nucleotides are TGTGCCAGCAGCAACTTTTGGACTGGAGGGGCCGGGAGGACCGGGGAGCTGTTTTTT.

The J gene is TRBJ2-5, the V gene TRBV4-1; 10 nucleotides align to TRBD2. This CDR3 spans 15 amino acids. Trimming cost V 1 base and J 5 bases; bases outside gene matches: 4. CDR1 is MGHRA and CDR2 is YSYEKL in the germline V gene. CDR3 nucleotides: TGCGCCAGCAGCCAAGTAGCGGGGGGTGGCGAGACCCAGTACTTC. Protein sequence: CASSQVAGGGETQYF.

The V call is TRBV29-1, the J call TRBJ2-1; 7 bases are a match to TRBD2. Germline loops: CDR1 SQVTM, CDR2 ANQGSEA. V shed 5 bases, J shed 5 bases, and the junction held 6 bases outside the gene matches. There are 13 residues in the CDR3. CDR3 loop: CSVSPLADNEQFF. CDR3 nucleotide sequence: TGCAGCGTTTCACCCCTAGCGGACAATGAGCAGTTCTTC.

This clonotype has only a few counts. The chain's CDR3 is CSVAGENSPLHF. The CDR3 DNA follows: TGCAGTGTGGCAGGGGAAAATTCACCCCTCCACTTT. The chain employs TRBV20-1 and TRBJ1-6, with D possibly being TRBD1 (6 bases). With 7 bases removed from V and 7 bases from J, the gap between germline ends came to 11 bases. This CDR3 spans 12 amino acids. In germline, CDR1 is DFQATT, CDR2 SNEGSKA (reference sequence).

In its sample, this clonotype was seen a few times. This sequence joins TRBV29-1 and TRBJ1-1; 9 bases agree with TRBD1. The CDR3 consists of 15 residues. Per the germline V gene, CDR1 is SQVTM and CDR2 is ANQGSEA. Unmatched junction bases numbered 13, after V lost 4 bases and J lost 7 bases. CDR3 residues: CSVGWSGTGNYEAFF. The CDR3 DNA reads TGCAGCGTTGGTTGGTCCGGGACAGGGAATTATGAAGCTTTCTTT.

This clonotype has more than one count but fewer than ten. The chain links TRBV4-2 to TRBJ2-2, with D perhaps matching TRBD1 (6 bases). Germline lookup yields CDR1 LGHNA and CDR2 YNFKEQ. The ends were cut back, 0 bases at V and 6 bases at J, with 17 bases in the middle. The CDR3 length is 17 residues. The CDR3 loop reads CASSQEPQGSLPGELFF. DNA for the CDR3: TGTGCCAGCAGCCAAGAGCCCCAGGGGTCGTTGCCCGGGGAGCTGTTTTTT.

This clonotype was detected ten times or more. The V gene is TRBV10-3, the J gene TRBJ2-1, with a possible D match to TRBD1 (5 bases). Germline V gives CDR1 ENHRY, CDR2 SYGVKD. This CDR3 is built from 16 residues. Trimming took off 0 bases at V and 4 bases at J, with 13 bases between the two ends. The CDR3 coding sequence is TGTGCCATCAGTGAGTCGTCAGGGATAACATACAATGAGCAGTTCTTC. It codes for CAISESSGITYNEQFF.

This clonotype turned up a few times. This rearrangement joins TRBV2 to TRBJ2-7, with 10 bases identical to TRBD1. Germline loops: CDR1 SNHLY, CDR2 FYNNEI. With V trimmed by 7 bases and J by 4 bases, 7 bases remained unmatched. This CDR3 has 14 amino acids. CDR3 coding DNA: TGTGCCAGCAAATTTCGGGGACAGGGGTACGAGCAGTACTTC. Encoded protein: CASKFRGQGYEQYF.

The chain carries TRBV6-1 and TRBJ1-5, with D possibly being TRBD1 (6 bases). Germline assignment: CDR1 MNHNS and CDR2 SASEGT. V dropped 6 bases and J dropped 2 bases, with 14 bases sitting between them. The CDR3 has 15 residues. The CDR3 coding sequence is TGTGCCAGCAGAAGGACAGTTGTCGGCAATCAGCCCCAGCATTTT. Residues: CASRRTVVGNQPQHF.

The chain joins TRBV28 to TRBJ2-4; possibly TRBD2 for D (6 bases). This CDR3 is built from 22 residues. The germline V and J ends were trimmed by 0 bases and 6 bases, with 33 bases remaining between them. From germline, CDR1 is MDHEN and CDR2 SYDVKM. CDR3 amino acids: CASSLWGDPLLRRRGLGNIQYF. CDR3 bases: TGTGCCAGCAGTTTATGGGGGGACCCCTTGTTGCGGCGGAGGGGCTTGGGAAACATTCAGTACTTC.

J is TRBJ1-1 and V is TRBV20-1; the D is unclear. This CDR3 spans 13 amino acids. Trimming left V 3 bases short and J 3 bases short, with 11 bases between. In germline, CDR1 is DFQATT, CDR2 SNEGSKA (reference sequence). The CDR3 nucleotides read TGCAGTGCTAGGGAAACAAGAGACACTGAAGCTTTCTTT. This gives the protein CSARETRDTEAFF.

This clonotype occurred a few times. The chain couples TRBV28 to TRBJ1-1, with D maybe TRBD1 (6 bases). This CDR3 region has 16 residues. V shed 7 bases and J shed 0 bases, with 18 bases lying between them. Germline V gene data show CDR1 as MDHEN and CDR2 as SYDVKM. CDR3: CASTEGGTQMNTEAFF. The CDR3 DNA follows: TGTGCCAGCACCGAGGGGGGGACTCAGATGAACACTGAAGCTTTCTTT.